Given below is one TCR beta chain in context. Its antigen is undetermined. Samples came from healthy bone marrow donors. The data were obtained in a study of cytomegalovirus exposure and HLA in healthy donors. CDR3 length: 11 amino acids. Germline loops: CDR1 SQVTM, CDR2 ANQGSEA. With 60 Vbeta and 13 Jbeta primers, the PCR was carried out. TCRdb's table, derived via immunoSEQ multiplex PCR, lists solely in-frame clones and lacks some. Here the sample spans 200,000 or so clones, around 80% being singletons. General study findings and limits: Highly shared variants forming one cluster were likely a sequencing artifact.

Input material: PBMCs. The V gene is TRBV29-1, the J gene TRBJ2-5; D possibly corresponds to TRBD2 (5 bases). The end of the DNA aligns better with TRBJ2-7, so the J call may be wrong. The receptor's source is a girl aged 2 to 9 in good health and CMV-seronegative. The CDR3 nucleotides read TGCAGCATGGGAGTGGGCTACGAGCAGTACTTC. Residues: CSMGVGYEQYF.